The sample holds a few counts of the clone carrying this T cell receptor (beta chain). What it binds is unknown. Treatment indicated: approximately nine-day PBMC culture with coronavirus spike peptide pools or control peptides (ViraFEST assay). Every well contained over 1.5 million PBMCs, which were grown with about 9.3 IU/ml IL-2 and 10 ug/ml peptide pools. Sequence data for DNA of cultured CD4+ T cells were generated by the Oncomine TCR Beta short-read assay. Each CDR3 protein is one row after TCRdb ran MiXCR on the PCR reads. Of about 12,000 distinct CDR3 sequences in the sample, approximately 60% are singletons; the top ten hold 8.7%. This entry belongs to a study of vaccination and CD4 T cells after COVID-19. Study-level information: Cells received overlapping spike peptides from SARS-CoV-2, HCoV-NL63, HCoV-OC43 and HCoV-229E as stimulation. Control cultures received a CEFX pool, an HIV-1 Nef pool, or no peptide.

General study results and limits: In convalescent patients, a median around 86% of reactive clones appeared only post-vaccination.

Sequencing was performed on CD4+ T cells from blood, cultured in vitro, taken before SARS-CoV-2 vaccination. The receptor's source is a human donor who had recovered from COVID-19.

The CDR3 region is CASTRGETQYF. DNA of the CDR3: TGTGCCAGCACTCGGGGTGAGACCCAGTACTTC. The V gene is TRBV6-2 or TRBV6-3, the J gene TRBJ2-5, with D possibly being TRBD2 (5 bases). Looked up from germline, CDR1 is MNHEY and CDR2 is SVGEGT. The CDR3 is 11 amino acids. V lost 7 bases to trimming and J lost 5 bases, with 8 bases between them.